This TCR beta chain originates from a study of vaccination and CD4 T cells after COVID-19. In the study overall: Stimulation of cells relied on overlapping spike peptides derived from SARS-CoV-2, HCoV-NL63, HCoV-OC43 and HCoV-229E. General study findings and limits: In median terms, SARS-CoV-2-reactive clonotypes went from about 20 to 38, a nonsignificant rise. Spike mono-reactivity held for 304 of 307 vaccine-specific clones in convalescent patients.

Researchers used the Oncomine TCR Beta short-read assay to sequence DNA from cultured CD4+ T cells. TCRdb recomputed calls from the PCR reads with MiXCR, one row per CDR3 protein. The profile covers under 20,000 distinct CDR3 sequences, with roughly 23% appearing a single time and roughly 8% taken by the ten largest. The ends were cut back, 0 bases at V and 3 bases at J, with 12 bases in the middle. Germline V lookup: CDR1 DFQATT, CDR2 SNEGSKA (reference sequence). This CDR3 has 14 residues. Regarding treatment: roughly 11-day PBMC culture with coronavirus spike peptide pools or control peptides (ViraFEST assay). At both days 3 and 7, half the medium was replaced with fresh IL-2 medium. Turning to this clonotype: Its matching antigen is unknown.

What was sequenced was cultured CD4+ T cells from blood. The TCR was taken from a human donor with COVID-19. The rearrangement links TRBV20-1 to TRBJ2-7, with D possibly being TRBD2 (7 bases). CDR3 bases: TGCAGTGCTAGAGATCGAGGGGGGGTCTACGAGCAGTACTTC. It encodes CSARDRGGVYEQYF.